This T cell receptor beta chain derives from a study of blood T cell repertoires in COVID-19. In the study overall: Whether acute or convalescent, the COVID-19 samples came from the United States, Italy and Spain. PBMCs, B-cell-depleted T cells, or T cells provided the cDNA or gDNA that made up the material.

As handled by the study authors: Scientists estimated how many nucleated cells there were by amplifying reference gene primers. Method: immunoSEQ multiplex PCR; TCRdb's copy keeps in-frame clones and lacks some. V, J and clone size reflect that table, while D and trimming were determined from the DNA. The data contain approximately 150,000 clones, 70% to 90% of them singletons. V lost 5 bases, J lost 3 bases, and 5 bases stayed unmatched. Germline assignment: CDR1 MNHEY and CDR2 SMNVEV (reference sequence). The CDR3 runs 15 residues. The J gene is TRBJ2-2, the V gene TRBV27, with TRBD2 matching over 8 bases. What was sequenced was peripheral blood. The origin of this receptor is a human donor with acute or convalescent COVID-19. The donor label of this sample is uncertain. The CDR3 DNA follows: TGTGCCAGCAGTATACGGGGGGGCGACACCGGGGAGCTGTTTTTT. Translated, it gives CASSIRGGDTGELFF.